The rows below give T cell receptor beta chains drawn from one sample of a study of blood T cell repertoires in COVID-19. Method: immunoSEQ multiplex PCR; TCRdb's copy keeps in-frame clones and lacks some. The table lists about 240,000 clones, roughly four fifths of them singletons. Sequencing was carried out using peripheral blood. These receptor sequences come from a woman older than 75 with acute or convalescent COVID-19. CDR3s include the opening cysteine and the closing phenylalanine or tryptophan.

v_call cdr3_aa
TRBV5-1 CASRSQGSSYNEQFF
TRBV14 CASSQGIHSGGRFF
TRBV6-6 CASNTGNTIYF
TRBV2 CASSQDGGAGKTQYF
TRBV30 CAWSITRAQETQYF
TRBV6-5 CASSPGQGANEKLFF
TRBV6-1 CASSDLGQGRYNEQFF
TRBV29-1 CSQEGGGNEQFF
TRBV12-3/TRBV12-4 CASSLAVGNTIYF
TRBV18 CASSPLGQGASTEAFF
TRBV18 CASSPRPQGSNTEAFF
TRBV2 CASRGGVGEKLFF
TRBV18 CASSPQQGNTIYF
TRBV6-4 CASRRQGGSTEAFF
TRBV2 CASSATPGGTGELFF
TRBV12-3/TRBV12-4 CASQDRHLEAFF